This T cell receptor beta chain was recorded in a study of shared clonotypes between healthy human individuals. Study-level findings and limits: Sharing across four donors was highest in naive CD4 (roughly 5%) and lowest in memory CD8 (approximately 0.4%).

Points on this clone: Its cognate antigen is unknown.

Trimming took 3 bases from V and 4 from J; bases not matched to a gene: 6. The germline V gene encodes CDR1 SGHRS and CDR2 YFSETQ. There are 16 residues in the CDR3. Method: immunoSEQ multiplex PCR; TCRdb's copy keeps in-frame clones and lacks some. The sample records under 600,000 clones, roughly 97% being singletons. The receptor was derived from a woman in her twenties or thirties in good health. The J gene is TRBJ2-5, the V gene TRBV5-1; TRBD2 agrees at 13 bases. Sequenced sample: naive CD4+ T cells sorted from blood. Subset here: CD45RA+ positively selected. CDR3 sequence (DNA): TGCGCCAGCAGCTGGAGGACTAGCGGGAGTGGAGAGACCCAGTACTTC. Translated, it gives CASSWRTSGSGETQYF.